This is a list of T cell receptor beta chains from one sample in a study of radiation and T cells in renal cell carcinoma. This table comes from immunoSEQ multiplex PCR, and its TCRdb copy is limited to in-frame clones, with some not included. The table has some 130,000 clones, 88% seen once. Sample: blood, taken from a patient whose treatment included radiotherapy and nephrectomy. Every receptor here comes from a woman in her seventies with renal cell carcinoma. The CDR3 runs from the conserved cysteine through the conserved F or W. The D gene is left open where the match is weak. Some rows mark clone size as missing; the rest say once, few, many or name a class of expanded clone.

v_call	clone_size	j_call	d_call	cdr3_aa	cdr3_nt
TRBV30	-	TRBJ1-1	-	CASGRLNTEAFF	TGTGCCTCGGGGAGGCTGAACACTGAAGCTTTCTTT
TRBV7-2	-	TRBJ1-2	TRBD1	CASSLTGFYGYTF	TGTGCCAGCAGCCTGACAGGGTTTTATGGCTACACCTTC
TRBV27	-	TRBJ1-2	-	CASSLSGGASGYTF	TGTGCCAGCAGTTTATCGGGGGGCGCATCTGGCTACACCTTC
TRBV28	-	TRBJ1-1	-	CASSRRLTAQNTEAFF	TGTGCCAGCAGCCGACGACTGACAGCCCAGAACACTGAAGCTTTCTTT
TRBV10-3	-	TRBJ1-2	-	CANTRDVGYGYTF	TGTGCCAACACCCGGGACGTAGGCTATGGCTACACCTTC
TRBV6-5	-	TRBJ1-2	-	CASISYSGDYGYTF	TGTGCCAGCATCTCGTACAGTGGGGACTATGGCTACACCTTC
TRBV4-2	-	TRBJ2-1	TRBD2	CASTQGLAGGYEGNEQFF	TGTGCCAGCACCCAGGGACTAGCGGGGGGATATGAAGGGAATGAGCAGTTCTTC
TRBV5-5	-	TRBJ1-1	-	CASSPSGVMNTEAFF	TGTGCCAGCAGCCCATCCGGGGTTATGAACACTGAAGCTTTCTTT
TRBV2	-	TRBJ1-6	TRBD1	CASSEVGAGGISPLHF	TGTGCCAGCAGTGAAGTGGGGGCAGGGGGCATCTCACCCCTCCACTTT
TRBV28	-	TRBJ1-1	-	CASKEAYNTEAFF	TGTGCCAGCAAAGAGGCTTACAACACTGAAGCTTTCTTT
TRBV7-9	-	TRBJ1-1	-	CASSLGTQGNRPRRTEAFF	TGTGCCAGCAGCTTAGGGACCCAAGGGAACCGTCCGCGTCGCACTGAAGCTTTCTTT
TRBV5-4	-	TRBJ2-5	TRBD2	CASSLAGRETQYF	TGTGCCAGCAGCTTGGCCGGGAGGGAGACCCAGTACTTC
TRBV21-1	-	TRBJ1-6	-	CASSITRLDHRDRSNSPLHF	TGTGCCAGCAGCATAACCCGCCTGGACCACCGGGACAGGAGTAATTCACCCCTCCACTTT
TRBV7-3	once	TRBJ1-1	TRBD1	CASSLDRGTEAFF	TGTGCCAGCAGCTTGGACAGGGGGACTGAAGCTTTCTTT
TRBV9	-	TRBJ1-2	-	CASSATETDYGYTF	TGTGCCAGCAGCGCTACAGAGACGGACTATGGCTACACCTTC
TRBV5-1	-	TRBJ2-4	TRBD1	CASSLGTAAKNIQYF	TGCGCCAGCAGCTTAGGGACAGCAGCCAAAAACATTCAGTACTTC
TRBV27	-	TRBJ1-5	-	CASSKGGIRLQPQHF	TGTGCCAGCAGTAAAGGCGGGATTAGGCTGCAGCCCCAGCATTTT
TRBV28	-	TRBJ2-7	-	CASSLQGTIYEQYF	TGTGCCAGCAGTTTACAGGGAACCATCTACGAGCAGTACTTC
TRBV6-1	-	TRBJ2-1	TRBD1	CASSEEDRGAYNEQFF	TGTGCCAGCAGTGAAGAGGACAGGGGCGCCTACAATGAGCAGTTCTTC
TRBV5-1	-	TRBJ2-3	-	CASSLAKEKDTQYF	TGCGCCAGCAGCTTGGCCAAGGAGAAAGATACGCAGTATTTT
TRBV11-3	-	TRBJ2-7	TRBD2	CASSSLAGSSYEQYF	TGTGCCAGCAGCTCGCTAGCGGGGAGCTCCTACGAGCAGTACTTC
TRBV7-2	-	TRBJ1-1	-	CASSLDSAMPEAFF	TGTGCCAGCAGCTTAGATTCAGCGATGCCTGAAGCTTTCTTT
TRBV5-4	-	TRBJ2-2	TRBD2	CASSPAAGGPRTGELFF	TGTGCCAGCAGCCCTGCAGCGGGGGGGCCTCGAACCGGGGAGCTGTTTTTT
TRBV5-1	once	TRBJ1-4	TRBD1	CASSFRGEDEKLFF	TGCGCCAGCAGCTTCAGGGGGGAGGACGAAAAACTGTTTTTT
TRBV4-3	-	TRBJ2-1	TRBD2	CASSQLSTSGGHNEQFF	TGCGCCAGCAGCCAACTATCCACTAGCGGGGGGCACAATGAGCAGTTCTTC
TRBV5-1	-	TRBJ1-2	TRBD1	CASSPDLQGPANYGYTF	TGCGCCAGCAGCCCCGACTTACAGGGGCCCGCTAACTATGGCTACACCTTC
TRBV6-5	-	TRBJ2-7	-	CASSHRAGAHEQYF	TGTGCCAGCAGTCACCGGGCGGGGGCCCACGAGCAGTACTTC
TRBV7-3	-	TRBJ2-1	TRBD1	CASRKGTGSNEQFF	TGTGCCAGCAGGAAGGGGACAGGGTCAAATGAGCAGTTCTTC
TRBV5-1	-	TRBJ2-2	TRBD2	CASSLGLAGGAGELFF	TGCGCCAGCAGCTTAGGACTAGCGGGGGGAGCCGGGGAGCTGTTTTTT
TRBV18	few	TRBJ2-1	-	CASSPKASSYNEQFF	TGTGCCAGCTCACCAAAGGCCAGCTCCTACAATGAGCAGTTCTTC
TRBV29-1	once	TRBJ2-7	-	CSVLKGGYEQYF	TGCAGCGTCCTAAAAGGGGGCTACGAGCAGTACTTC
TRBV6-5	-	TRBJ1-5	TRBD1	CASRPTGGSQPQHF	TGTGCCAGCAGACCTACAGGGGGCAGTCAGCCCCAGCATTTT
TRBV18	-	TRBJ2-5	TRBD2	CASSPPSGGRETQYF	TGTGCCAGCTCACCACCGTCGGGAGGCAGGGAGACCCAGTACTTC
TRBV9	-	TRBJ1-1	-	CASSVAPFMGDTEAFF	TGTGCCAGCAGCGTAGCTCCTTTCATGGGGGACACTGAAGCTTTCTTT
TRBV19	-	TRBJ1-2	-	CASSMQGVNYGYTF	TGTGCCAGTAGTATGCAGGGTGTAAACTATGGCTACACCTTC
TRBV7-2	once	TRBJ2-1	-	CASSLQGFSYNEQFF	TGTGCCAGCAGCTTACAGGGATTCTCCTACAATGAGCAGTTCTTC
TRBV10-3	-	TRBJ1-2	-	CAISESSVRGYTF	TGTGCCATCAGTGAGTCATCAGTGAGGGGCTACACCTTC
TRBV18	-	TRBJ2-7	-	CASSPPRAGRGRLYEQYF	TGTGCCAGCTCACCTCCCCGCGCGGGGAGGGGGCGGTTATACGAGCAGTACTTC
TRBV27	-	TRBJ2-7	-	CASSRGRAYEQYF	TGTGCCAGCAGTAGGGGACGCGCCTACGAGCAGTACTTC
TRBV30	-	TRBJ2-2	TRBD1	CAFLAGTGGDTGELFF	TGTGCCTTCCTAGCCGGGACAGGGGGCGACACCGGGGAGCTGTTTTTT
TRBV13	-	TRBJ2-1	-	CASKAGSYNEQFF	TGTGCCAGCAAGGCGGGCTCCTACAATGAGCAGTTCTTC